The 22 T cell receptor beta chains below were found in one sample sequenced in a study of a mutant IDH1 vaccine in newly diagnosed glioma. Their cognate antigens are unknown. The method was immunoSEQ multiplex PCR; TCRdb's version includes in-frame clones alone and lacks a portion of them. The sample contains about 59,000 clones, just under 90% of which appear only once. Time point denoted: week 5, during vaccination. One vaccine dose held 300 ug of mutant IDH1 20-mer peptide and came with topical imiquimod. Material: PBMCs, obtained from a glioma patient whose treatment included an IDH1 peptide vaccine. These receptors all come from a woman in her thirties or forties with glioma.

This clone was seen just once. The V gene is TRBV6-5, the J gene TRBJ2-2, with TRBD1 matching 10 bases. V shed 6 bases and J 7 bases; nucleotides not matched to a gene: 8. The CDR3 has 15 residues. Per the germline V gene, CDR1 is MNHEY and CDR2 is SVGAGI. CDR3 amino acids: CASSPDRGRFGELFF. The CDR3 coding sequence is TGTGCCAGCAGCCCTGACAGGGGGCGCTTCGGGGAGCTGTTTTTT.

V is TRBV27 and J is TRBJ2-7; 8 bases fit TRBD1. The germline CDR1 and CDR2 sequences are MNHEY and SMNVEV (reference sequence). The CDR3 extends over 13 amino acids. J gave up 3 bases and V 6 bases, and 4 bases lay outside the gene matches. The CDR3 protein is CASSRDRSYEQYF. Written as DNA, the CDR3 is TGTGCCAGCAGCCGGGACAGGAGCTACGAGCAGTACTTC.

CDR3 nucleotides: TGTGCCAGCAGTCTGAGACTGGGGGGTTGGAAGCGGGAGGGACACACCGGGGAGCTGTTTTTT. It specifies CASSLRLGGWKREGHTGELFF. The rearrangement uses TRBV27 and TRBJ2-2, with TRBD2 matching 10 bases. V dropped 5 bases and J dropped 3; count of bases not matched to a gene: 21. The CDR3 is 21 amino acids. The germline CDR1 and CDR2 sequences are MNHEY and SMNVEV (reference sequence).

This CDR3 is CASSLLRGTGELFF. CDR3 sequence (DNA): TGCGCCAGCAGCTTGTTAAGAGGTACCGGGGAGCTGTTTTTT. This rearrangement joins TRBV5-1 to TRBJ2-2; D is uncertain. V dropped 1 base and J dropped 5 bases, with 9 bases sitting between them. Germline assignment: CDR1 SGHRS and CDR2 YFSETQ. The CDR3 covers 14 residues.

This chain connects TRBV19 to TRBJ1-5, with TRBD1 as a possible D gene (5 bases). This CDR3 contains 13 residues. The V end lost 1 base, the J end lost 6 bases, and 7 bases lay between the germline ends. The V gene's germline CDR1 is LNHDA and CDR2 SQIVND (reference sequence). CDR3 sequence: CASSIVGAQPQHF. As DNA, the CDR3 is TGTGCCAGTAGTATAGTAGGGGCTCAGCCCCAGCATTTT. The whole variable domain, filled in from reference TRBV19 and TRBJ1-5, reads DGGITQSPKYLFRKEGQNVTLSCEQNLNHDAMYWYRQDPGQGLRLIYYSQIVNDFQKGDIAEGYSVSREKKESFPLTVTSAQKNPTAFYLCASSIVGAQPQHFGDGTRLSIL.

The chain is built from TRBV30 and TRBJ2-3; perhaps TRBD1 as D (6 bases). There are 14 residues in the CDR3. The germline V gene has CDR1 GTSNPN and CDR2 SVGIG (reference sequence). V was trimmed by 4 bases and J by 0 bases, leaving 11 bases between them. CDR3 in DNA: TGTGCCTGGACACAGGGATATAGCACAGATACGCAGTATTTT. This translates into CAWTQGYSTDTQYF.

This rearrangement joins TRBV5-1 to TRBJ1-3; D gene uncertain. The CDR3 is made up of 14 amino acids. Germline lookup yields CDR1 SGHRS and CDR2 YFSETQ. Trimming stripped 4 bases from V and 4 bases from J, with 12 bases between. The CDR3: CASSEGSEGNTIYF. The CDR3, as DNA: TGCGCCAGCAGCGAGGGTTCGGAAGGAAACACCATATATTTT.

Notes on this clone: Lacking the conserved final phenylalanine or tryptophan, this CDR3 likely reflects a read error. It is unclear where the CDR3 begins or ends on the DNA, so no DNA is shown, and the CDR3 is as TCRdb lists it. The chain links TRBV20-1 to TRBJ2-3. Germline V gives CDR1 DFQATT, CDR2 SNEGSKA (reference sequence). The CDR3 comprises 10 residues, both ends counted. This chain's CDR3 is CSLGVERLFS.

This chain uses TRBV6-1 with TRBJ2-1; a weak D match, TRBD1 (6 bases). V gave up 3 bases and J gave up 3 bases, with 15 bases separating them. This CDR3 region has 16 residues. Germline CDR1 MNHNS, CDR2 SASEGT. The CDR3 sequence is CASSESQGLFYNEQFF. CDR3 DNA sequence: TGTGCCAGCAGTGAGAGCCAGGGGCTATTCTACAATGAGCAGTTCTTC.

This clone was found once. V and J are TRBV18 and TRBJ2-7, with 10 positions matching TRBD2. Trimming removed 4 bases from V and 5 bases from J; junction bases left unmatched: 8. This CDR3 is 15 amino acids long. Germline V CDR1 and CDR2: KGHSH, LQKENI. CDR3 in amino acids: CASSLSGLATDEQYF. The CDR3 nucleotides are TGTGCCAGCTCACTTTCGGGACTAGCGACCGACGAGCAGTACTTC.

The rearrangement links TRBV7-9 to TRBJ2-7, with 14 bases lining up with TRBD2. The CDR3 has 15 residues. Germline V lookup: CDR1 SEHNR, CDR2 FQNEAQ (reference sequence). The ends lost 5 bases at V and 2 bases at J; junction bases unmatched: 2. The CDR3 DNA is TGTGCCAGCAGCCCGGGACTAGCGGGGGCCTACGAGCAGTACTTC. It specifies CASSPGLAGAYEQYF. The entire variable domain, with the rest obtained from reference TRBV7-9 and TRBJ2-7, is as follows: DTGVSQNPRHKITKRGQNVTFRCDPISEHNRLYWYRQTLGQGPEFLTYFQNEAQLEKSRLLSDRFSAERPKGSFSTLEIQRTEQGDSAMYLCASSPGLAGAYEQYFGPGTRLTVT.

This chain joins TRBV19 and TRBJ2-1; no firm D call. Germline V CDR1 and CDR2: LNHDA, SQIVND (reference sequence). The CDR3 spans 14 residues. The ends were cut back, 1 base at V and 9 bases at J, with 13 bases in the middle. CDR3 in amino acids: CASSIVLAGVEQFF. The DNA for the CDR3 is TGTGCCAGTAGTATAGTCCTCGCTGGGGTTGAGCAGTTCTTC.

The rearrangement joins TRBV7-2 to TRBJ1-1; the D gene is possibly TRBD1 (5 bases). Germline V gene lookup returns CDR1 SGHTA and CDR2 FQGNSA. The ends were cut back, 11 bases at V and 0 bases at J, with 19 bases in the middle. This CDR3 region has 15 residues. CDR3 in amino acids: CASFRDRWMNTEAFF. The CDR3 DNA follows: TGTGCCTCCTTCCGGGACCGTTGGATGAACACTGAAGCTTTCTTT. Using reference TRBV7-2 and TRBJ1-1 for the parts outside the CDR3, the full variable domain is GAGVSQSPSNKVTEKGKDVELRCDPISGHTALYWYRQSLGQGLEFLIYFQGNSAPDKSGLPSDRFSAERTGGSVSTLTIQRTQQEDSAVYLCASFRDRWMNTEAFFGQGTRLTVV.

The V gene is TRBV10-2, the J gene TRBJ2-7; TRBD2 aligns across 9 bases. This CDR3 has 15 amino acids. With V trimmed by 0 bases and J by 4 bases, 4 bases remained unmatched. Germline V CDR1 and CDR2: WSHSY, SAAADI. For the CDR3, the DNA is TGCGCCAGCAGTGAGTCAGCGGGGGGCGGATACGAGCAGTACTTC. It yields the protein CASSESAGGGYEQYF.

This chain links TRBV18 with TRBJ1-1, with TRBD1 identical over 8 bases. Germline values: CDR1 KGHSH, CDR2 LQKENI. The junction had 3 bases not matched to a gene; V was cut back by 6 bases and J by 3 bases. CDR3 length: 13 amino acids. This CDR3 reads CASSATGDTEAFF. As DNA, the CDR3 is TGTGCCAGCTCCGCGACAGGGGACACTGAAGCTTTCTTT.

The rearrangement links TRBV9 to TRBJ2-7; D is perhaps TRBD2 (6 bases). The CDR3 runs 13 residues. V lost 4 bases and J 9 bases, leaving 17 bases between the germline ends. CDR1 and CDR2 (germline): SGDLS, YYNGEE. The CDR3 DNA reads TGTGCCAGCAGCCCCTCCACGTCTAGCGTGCAGTACTTC. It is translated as CASSPSTSSVQYF.

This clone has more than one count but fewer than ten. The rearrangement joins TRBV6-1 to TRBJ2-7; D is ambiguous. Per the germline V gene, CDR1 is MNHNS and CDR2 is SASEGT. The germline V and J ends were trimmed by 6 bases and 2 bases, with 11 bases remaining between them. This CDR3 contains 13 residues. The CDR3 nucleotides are TGTGCCAGCAGCAAAGGACCCACCTACGAGCAGTACTTC. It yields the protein CASSKGPTYEQYF.

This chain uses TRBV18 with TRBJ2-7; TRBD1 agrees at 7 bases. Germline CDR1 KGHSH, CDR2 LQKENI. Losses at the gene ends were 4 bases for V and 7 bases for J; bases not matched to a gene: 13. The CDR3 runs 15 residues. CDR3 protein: CASSLTKTGLGEQYF. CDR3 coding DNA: TGTGCCAGCTCACTGACCAAGACAGGGCTAGGAGAGCAGTACTTC.

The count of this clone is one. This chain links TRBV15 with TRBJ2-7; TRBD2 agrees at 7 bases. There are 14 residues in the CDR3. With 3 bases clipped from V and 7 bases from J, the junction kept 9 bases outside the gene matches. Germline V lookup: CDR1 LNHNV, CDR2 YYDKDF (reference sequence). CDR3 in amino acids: CATSRAGDPLEQYF. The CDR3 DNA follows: TGTGCCACCAGCAGGGCGGGAGATCCCTTAGAGCAGTACTTC.

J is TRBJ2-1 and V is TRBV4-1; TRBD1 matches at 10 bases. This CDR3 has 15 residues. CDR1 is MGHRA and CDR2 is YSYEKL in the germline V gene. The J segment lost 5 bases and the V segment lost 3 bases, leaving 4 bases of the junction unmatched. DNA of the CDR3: TGCGCCAGCAGCCATCCCGGGACAGGGGACAATGAGCAGTTCTTC. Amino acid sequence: CASSHPGTGDNEQFF.

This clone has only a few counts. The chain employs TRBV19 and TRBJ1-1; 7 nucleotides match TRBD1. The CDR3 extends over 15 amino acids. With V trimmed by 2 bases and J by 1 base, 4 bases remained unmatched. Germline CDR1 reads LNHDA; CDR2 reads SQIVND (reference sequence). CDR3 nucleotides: TGTGCCAGTAGTATATTCGGGACAGAGAACACTGAAGCTTTCTTT. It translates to CASSIFGTENTEAFF.

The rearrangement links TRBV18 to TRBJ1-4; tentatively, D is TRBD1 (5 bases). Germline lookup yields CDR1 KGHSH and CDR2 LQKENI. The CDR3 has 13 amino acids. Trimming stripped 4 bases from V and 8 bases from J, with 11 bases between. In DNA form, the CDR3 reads TGTGCCAGCTCACTCCGGGACGGAGAAAAACTGTTTTTT. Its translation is CASSLRDGEKLFF.